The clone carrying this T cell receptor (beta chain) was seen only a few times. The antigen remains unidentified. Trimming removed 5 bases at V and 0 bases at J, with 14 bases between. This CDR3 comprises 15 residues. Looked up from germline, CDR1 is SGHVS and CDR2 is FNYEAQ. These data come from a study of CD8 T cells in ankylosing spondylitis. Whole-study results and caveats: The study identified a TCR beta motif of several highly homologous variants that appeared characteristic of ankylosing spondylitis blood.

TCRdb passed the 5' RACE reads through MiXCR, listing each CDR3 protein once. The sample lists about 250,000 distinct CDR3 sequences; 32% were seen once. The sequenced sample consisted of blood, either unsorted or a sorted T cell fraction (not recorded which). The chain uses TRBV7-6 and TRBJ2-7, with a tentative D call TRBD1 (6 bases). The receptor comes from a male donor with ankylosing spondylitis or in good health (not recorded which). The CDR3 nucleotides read TGTGCCAGCAGCACAGGACAGCAGAGCTCCTACGAGCAGTACTTC. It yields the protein CASSTGQQSSYEQYF.